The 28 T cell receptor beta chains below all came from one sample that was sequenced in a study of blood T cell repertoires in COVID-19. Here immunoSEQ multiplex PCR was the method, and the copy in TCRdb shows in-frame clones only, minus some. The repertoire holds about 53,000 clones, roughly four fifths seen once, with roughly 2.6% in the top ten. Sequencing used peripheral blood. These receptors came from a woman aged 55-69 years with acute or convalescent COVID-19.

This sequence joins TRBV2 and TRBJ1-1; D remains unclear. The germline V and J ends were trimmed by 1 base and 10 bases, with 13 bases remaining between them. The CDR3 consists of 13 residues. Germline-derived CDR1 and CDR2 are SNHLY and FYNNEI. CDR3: CASSEGIGSAAFF. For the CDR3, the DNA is TGTGCCAGCAGTGAAGGGATCGGGTCAGCAGCTTTCTTT.

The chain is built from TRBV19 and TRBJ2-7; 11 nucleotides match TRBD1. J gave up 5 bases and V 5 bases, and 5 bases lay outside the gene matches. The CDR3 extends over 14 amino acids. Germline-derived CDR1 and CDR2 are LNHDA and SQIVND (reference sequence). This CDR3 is CASSPDRGPNEQYF. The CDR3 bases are TGTGCCAGTAGTCCGGACAGGGGGCCAAACGAGCAGTACTTC. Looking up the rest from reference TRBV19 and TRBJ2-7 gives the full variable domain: DGGITQSPKYLFRKEGQNVTLSCEQNLNHDAMYWYRQDPGQGLRLIYYSQIVNDFQKGDIAEGYSVSREKKESFPLTVTSAQKNPTAFYLCASSPDRGPNEQYFGPGTRLTVT.

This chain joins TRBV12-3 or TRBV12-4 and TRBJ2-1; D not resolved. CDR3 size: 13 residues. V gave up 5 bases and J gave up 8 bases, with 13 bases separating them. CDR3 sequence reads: CASSPPVQDEQFF. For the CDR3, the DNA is TGTGCCAGCAGTCCTCCTGTTCAGGATGAGCAGTTCTTC.

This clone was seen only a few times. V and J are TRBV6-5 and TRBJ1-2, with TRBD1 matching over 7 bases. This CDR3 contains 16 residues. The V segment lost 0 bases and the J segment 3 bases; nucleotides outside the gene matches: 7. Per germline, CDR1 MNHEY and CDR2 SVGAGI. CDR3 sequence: CASSYSYRGRDYGYTF. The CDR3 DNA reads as TGTGCCAGCAGTTACTCTTACAGGGGACGAGACTATGGCTACACCTTC.

The CDR3 DNA reads TGTGCCAGCAGTGACGCGACAGGGGAAGCTTTCTTT. Amino acids: CASSDATGEAFF. This chain uses TRBV6-4 with TRBJ1-1; 7 nucleotides match TRBD1. The CDR3 has 12 residues. The trim removed 2 bases at V and 8 bases at J, leaving 2 bases unmatched. Germline CDR1 MRHNA, CDR2 SNTAGT.

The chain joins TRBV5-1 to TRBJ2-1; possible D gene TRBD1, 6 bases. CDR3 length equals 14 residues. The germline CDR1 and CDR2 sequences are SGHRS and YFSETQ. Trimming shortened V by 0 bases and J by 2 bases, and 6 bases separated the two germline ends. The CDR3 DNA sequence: TGCGCCAGCAGCTTGGCAGGGGCCTACAATGAGCAGTTCTTC. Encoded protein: CASSLAGAYNEQFF.

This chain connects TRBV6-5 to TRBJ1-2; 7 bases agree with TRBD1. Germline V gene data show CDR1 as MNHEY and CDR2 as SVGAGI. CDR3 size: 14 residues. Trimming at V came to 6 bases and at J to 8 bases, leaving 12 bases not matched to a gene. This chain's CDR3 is CASSWGQSSKGYTF. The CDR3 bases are TGTGCCAGCAGCTGGGGACAGTCAAGCAAGGGCTACACCTTC.

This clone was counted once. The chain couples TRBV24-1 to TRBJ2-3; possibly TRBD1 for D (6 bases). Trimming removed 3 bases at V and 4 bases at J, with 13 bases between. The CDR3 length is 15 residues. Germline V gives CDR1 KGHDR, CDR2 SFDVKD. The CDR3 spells CATSDTADRPDTQYF. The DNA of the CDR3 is TGTGCCACCAGTGATACAGCAGACAGGCCAGATACGCAGTATTTT.

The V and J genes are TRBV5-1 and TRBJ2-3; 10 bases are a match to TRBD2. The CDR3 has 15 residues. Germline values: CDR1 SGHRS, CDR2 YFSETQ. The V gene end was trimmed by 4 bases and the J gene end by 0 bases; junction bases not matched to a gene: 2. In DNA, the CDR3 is TGCGCCAGCAGCGGGGGACTAGCGAGCACAGATACGCAGTATTTT. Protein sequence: CASSGGLASTDTQYF.

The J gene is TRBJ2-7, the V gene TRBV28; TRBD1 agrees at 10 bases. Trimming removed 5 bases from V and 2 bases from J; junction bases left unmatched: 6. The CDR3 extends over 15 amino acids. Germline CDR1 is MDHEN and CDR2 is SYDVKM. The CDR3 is CASSTAGTGAYEQYF. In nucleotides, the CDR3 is TGTGCCAGCAGTACCGCCGGGACAGGGGCCTACGAGCAGTACTTC.

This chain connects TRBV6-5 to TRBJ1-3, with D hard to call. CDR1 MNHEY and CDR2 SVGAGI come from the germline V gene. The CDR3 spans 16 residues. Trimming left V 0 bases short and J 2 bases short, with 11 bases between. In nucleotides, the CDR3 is TGTGCCAGCAGTTACTCGTTTAGAGGAACTGGAAACACCATATATTTT. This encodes CASSYSFRGTGNTIYF.

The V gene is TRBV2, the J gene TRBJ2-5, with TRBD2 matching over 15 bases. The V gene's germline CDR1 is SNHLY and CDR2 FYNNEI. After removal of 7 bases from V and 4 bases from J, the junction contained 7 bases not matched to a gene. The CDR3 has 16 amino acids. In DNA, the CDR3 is TGTGCCAGCAAAGGACTAGCGGGAGGGCTGGGAGAGACCCAGTACTTC. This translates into CASKGLAGGLGETQYF.

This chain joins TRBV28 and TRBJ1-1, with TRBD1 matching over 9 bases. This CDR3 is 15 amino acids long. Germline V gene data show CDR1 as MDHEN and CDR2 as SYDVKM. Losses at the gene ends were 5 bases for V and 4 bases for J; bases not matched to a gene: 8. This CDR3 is CASSGTGGWGTEAFF. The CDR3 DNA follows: TGTGCCAGCAGTGGAACAGGGGGCTGGGGCACTGAAGCTTTCTTT.

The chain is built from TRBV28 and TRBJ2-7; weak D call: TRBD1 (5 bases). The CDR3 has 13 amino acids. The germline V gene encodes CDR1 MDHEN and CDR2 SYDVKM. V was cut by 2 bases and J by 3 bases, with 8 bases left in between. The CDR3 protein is CASSLPDSYEQYF. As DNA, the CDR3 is TGTGCCAGCAGTTTACCCGACAGCTACGAGCAGTACTTC.

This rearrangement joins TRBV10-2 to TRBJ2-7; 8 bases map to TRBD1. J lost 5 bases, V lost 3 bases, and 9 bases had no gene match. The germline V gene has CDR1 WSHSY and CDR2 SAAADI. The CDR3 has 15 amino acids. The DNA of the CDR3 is TGCGCCAGCAGTGACCGGGACAGGACTCTCCACGAGCAGTACTTC. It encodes CASSDRDRTLHEQYF.

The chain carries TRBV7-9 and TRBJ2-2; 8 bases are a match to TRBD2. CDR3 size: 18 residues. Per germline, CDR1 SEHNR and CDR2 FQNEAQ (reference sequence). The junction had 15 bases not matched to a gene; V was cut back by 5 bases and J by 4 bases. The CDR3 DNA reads TGTGCCAGCAGCCCGCAGTTTATTCAGCGGGAGTCCACCGGGGAGCTGTTTTTT. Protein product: CASSPQFIQRESTGELFF.

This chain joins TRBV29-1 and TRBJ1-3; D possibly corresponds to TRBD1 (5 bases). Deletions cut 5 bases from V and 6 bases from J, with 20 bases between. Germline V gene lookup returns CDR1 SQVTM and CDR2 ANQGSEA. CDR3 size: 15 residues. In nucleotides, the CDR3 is TGCAGCGTTTCATTGGTGGACAATCTTGAAAACACCATATATTTT. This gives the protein CSVSLVDNLENTIYF. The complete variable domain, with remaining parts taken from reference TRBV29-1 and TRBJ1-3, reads SAVISQKPSRDICQRGTSLTIQCQVDSQVTMMFWYRQQPGQSLTLIATANQGSEATYESGFVIDKFPISRPNLTFSTLTVSNMSPEDSSIYLCSVSLVDNLENTIYFGEGSWLTVV.

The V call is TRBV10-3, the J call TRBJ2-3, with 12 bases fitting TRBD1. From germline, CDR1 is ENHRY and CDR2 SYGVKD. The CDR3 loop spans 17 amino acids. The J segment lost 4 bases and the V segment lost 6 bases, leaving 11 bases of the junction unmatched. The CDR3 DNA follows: TGTGCCATCAGGCCGGGACAGGGGGCTGCCAGGGCAGATACGCAGTATTTT. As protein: CAIRPGQGAARADTQYF.

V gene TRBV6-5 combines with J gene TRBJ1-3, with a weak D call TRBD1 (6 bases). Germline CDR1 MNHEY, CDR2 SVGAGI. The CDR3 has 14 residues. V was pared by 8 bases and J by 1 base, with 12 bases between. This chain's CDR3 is CASGQTFSGNTIYF. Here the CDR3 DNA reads TGTGCCAGCGGACAGACTTTTTCTGGAAACACCATATATTTT.

The CDR3 DNA is TGTGCCAGCAGCAAAAGGATTATGGGCCTCTTT. Translation: CASSKRIMGLF. The V call is TRBV21-1, the J call TRBJ1-1; the tabulated D call, TRBD1, remains unverified against the DNA. TRBV21-1 is a listed pseudogene. This CDR3 has 11 residues.

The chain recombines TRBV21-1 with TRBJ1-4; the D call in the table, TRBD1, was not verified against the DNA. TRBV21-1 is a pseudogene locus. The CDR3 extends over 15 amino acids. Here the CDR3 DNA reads TGTGCCAGCAGCAAATTGACAGGTCATAATGAAAAACTGTTTTTT. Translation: CASSKLTGHNEKLFF.

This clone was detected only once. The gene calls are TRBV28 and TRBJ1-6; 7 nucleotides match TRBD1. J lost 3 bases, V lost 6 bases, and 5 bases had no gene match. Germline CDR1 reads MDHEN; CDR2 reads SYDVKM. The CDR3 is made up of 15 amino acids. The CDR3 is CASRLGQFYNSPLHF. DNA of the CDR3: TGTGCCAGCAGGCTGGGACAGTTCTATAATTCACCCCTCCACTTT.

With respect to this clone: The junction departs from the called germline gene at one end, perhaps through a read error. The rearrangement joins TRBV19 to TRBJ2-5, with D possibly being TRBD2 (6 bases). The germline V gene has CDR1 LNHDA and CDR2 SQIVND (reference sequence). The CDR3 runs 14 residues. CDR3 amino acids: CASSIGGNQETQYF. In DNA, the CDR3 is TGTGCCAGTAGTATAGGCGGGAACCAGGAGACCCAGTACTTC.

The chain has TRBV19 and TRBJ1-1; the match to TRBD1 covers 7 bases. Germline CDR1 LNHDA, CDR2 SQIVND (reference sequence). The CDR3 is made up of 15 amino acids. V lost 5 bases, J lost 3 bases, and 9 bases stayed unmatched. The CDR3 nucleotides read TGTGCCAGTAGTTCCTACAGGGGAGGTGACACTGAAGCTTTCTTT. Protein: CASSSYRGGDTEAFF.

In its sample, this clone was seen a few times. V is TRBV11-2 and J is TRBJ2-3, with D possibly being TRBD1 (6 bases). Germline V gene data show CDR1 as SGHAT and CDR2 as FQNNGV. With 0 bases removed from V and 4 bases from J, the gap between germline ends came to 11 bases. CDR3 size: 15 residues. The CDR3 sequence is CASSLDGDNSDTQYF. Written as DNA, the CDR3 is TGTGCCAGCAGCTTAGACGGGGACAATTCAGATACGCAGTATTTT. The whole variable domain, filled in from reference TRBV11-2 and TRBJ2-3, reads EAGVAQSPRYKIIEKRQSVAFWCNPISGHATLYWYQQILGQGPKLLIQFQNNGVVDDSQLPKDRFSAERLKGVDSTLKIQPAKLEDSAVYLCASSLDGDNSDTQYFGPGTRLTVL.

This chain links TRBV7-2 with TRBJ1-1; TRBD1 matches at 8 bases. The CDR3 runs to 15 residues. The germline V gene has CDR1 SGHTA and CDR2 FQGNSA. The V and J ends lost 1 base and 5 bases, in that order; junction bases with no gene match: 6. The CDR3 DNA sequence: TGTGCCAGCAGCTTAGTGGCAGGGGGCGTTACTGAAGCTTTCTTT. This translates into CASSLVAGGVTEAFF.

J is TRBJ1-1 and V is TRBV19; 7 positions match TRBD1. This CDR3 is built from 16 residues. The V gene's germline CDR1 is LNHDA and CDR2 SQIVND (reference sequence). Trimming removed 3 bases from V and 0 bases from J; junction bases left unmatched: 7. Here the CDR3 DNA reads TGTGCCAGTAGTATTGGTAGGACAGGTATGAACACTGAAGCTTTCTTT. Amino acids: CASSIGRTGMNTEAFF.

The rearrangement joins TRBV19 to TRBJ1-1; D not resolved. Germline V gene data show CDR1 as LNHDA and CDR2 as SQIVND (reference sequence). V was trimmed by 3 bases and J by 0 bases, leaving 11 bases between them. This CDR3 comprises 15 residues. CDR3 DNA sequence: TGTGCCAGTAGTATTGAATACTCCATGAACACTGAAGCTTTCTTT. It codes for CASSIEYSMNTEAFF.